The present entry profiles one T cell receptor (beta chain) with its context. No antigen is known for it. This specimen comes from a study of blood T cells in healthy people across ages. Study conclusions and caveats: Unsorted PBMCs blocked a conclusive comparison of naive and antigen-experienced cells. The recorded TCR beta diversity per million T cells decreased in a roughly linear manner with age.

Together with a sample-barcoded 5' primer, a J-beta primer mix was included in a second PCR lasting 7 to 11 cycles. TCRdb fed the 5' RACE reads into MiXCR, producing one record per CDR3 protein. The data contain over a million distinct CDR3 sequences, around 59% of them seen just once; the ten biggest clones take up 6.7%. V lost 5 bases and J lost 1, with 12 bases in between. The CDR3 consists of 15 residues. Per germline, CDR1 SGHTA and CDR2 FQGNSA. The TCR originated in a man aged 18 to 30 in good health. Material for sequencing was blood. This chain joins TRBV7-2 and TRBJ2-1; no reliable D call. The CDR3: CASSPGGQSYNEQFF. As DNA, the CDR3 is TGTGCCAGCAGCCCAGGTGGCCAGTCCTACAATGAGCAGTTCTTC. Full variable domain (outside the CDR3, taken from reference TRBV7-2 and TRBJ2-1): GAGVSQSPSNKVTEKGKDVELRCDPISGHTALYWYRQSLGQGLEFLIYFQGNSAPDKSGLPSDRFSAERTGGSVSTLTIQRTQQEDSAVYLCASSPGGQSYNEQFFGPGTRLTVL.